Below are 22 T cell receptor beta chains sequenced from a single sample in a study of cytomegalovirus exposure and HLA in healthy donors. The primer mix had 60 Vbeta and 13 Jbeta primers. Clones were sequenced by immunoSEQ multiplex PCR, and TCRdb holds only the in-frame ones, with some missing. Of approximately 77,000 clones in the sample, roughly two thirds were seen once. Sequencing input: PBMCs. The receptor set was obtained from a man in his 60s in good health and CMV-seropositive.

The rearrangement joins TRBV7-9 to TRBJ1-4; D gene unclear. Trimming pared 5 bases from V and 3 bases from J, leaving 13 bases between. This CDR3 spans 15 amino acids. Per germline, CDR1 SEHNR and CDR2 FQNEAQ (reference sequence). CDR3 DNA sequence: TGTGCCAGCAGCCCAATTGAGGGTGCTAATGAAAAACTGTTTTTT. Protein sequence: CASSPIEGANEKLFF.

J is TRBJ1-1 and V is TRBV7-7, with a possible D match to TRBD1 (5 bases). V lost 8 bases and J lost 4, with 14 bases in between. CDR1 is SSHAT and CDR2 is FNYEAQ in the germline V gene (reference sequence). CDR3 length: 13 residues. The CDR3 nucleotides are TGTGCCAGCTCCCGCAGGGTCGGCACTGAAGCTTTCTTT. Amino acids: CASSRRVGTEAFF. Full variable domain (outside the CDR3, taken from reference TRBV7-7 and TRBJ1-1): GAGVSQSPRYKVTKRGQDVTLRCDPISSHATLYWYQQALGQGPEFLTYFNYEAQPDKSGLPSDRFSAERPEGSISTLTIQRTEQRDSAMYRCASSRRVGTEAFFGQGTRLTVV.

V and J are TRBV7-2 and TRBJ2-7; D unclear. The CDR3 sequence is 12 residues long. Germline V gene lookup returns CDR1 SGHTA and CDR2 FQGNSA. Trimming shortened V by 5 bases and J by 2 bases, and 7 bases separated the two germline ends. CDR3 coding DNA: TGTGCCAGCAGCCGGGTCCCCTACGAGCAGTACTTC. Translating gives CASSRVPYEQYF.

This clone was observed once. V usage is TRBV27 and J usage is TRBJ1-6; a weak D match, TRBD1 (5 bases). The germline V gene has CDR1 MNHEY and CDR2 SMNVEV (reference sequence). V lost 5 bases and J lost 3, with 8 bases in between. This CDR3 is built from 14 residues. CDR3 amino acids: CASSSQGYNSPLHF. CDR3 bases: TGTGCCAGCAGTAGCCAGGGCTATAATTCACCCCTCCACTTT.

The chain combines TRBV19 with TRBJ2-7; tentative D call: TRBD1 (6 bases). There are 15 residues in the CDR3. V was clipped by 3 bases and J by 3 bases, with 15 bases between them. The germline gives CDR1 LNHDA, CDR2 SQIVND (reference sequence). The CDR3 bases are TGTGCCAGTAGTATGGGCCAGGGACATCTCTACGAGCAGTACTTC. Translating it yields CASSMGQGHLYEQYF. Full variable domain (remainder filled in from reference TRBV19 and TRBJ2-7): DGGITQSPKYLFRKEGQNVTLSCEQNLNHDAMYWYRQDPGQGLRLIYYSQIVNDFQKGDIAEGYSVSREKKESFPLTVTSAQKNPTAFYLCASSMGQGHLYEQYFGPGTRLTVT.

The CDR3 DNA is TGTGCCAGCAGTTCCCCTGAGAGCGGGAGGTACGAGCAGTACTTC. Its protein product is CASSSPESGRYEQYF. The chain has TRBV6-5 and TRBJ2-7; TRBD2 matches at 9 bases. V trimming: 4 bases; J trimming: 4 bases; junction bases outside the gene matches: 8. CDR1 and CDR2 (germline): MNHEY, SVGAGI. The CDR3 runs to 15 residues.

This rearrangement joins TRBV6-6 to TRBJ2-5; no definite D call. The J call is doubtful: the DNA matches TRBJ2-7 better. Germline lookup yields CDR1 MNHNY and CDR2 SVGAGI (reference sequence). The CDR3 has 12 amino acids. CDR3 protein: CASSYGYSEQYF. The CDR3 region has the DNA TGTGCCAGCAGTTACGGGTATAGCGAGCAGTACTTC.

The chain employs TRBV9 and TRBJ2-1; D perhaps matches TRBD2 (6 bases). CDR1 SGDLS and CDR2 YYNGEE come from the germline V gene. The CDR3 covers 15 residues. Trimming left V 0 bases short and J 7 bases short, with 14 bases between. Here the CDR3 DNA reads TGTGCCAGCAGCGTAGGGCGGGGTGTCGGGAATGAGCAGTTCTTC. It codes for CASSVGRGVGNEQFF.

This clone was detected only once. J is TRBJ2-7 and V is TRBV4-1; 10 positions match TRBD2. CDR1 and CDR2 (germline): MGHRA, YSYEKL. V trimming: 4 bases; J trimming: 4 bases; junction bases outside the gene matches: 16. There are 18 residues in the CDR3. The CDR3 nucleotides read TGCGCCAGCAGCCCTTTCGCCGTTCTAGCGGGAGTTGGGTACGAGCAGTACTTC. Its translation: CASSPFAVLAGVGYEQYF.

The chain carries TRBV7-2 and TRBJ1-5; D is undetermined. The CDR3 totals 13 residues. The germline V gene encodes CDR1 SGHTA and CDR2 FQGNSA. Trimming stripped 1 base from V and 9 bases from J, with 10 bases between. The CDR3 is CASSLGLDRPQHF. The CDR3 DNA reads as TGTGCCAGCAGCTTAGGTCTAGATCGGCCCCAGCATTTT.

This chain joins TRBV30 and TRBJ1-6; D not certain. Between the trimmed V and J ends, which lost 3 bases and 1 base, there was a span of 7 bases. Germline CDR1 is GTSNPN and CDR2 is SVGIG (reference sequence). The CDR3 consists of 14 residues. As DNA, the CDR3 is TGTGCCTGGAGGGGCAGTTCCTATAATTCACCCCTCCACTTT. Encoded protein: CAWRGSSYNSPLHF.

This clone has more than one count but fewer than ten. The chain couples TRBV11-3 to TRBJ2-5; tentatively, D is TRBD1 (5 bases). Germline CDR1 is SGHNT and CDR2 is YENEEA. The CDR3 is 14 residues long. V dropped 4 bases and J dropped 2 bases, with 11 bases sitting between them. CDR3 amino acids: CASSSRVDQETQYF. The DNA for the CDR3 is TGTGCCAGCAGCTCCAGGGTCGATCAAGAGACCCAGTACTTC. The full variable domain, in which reference TRBV11-3 and TRBJ2-5 provide the parts outside the CDR3, is EAGVVQSPRYKIIEKKQPVAFWCNPISGHNTLYWYLQNLGQGPELLIRYENEEAVDDSQLPKDRFSAERLKGVDSTLKIQPAELGDSAVYLCASSSRVDQETQYFGPGTRLLVL.

This rearrangement joins TRBV5-5 to TRBJ1-5; D is ambiguous. Germline V gene data show CDR1 as SGHKS and CDR2 as YYEKEE (reference sequence). The CDR3 length is 13 residues. V was trimmed by 0 bases and J by 6 bases, leaving 7 bases between them. CDR3 DNA: TGTGCCAGCAGCTTGGTTGGAGGTCAGCCCCAGCATTTT. Translating it yields CASSLVGGQPQHF.

The chain couples TRBV6-5 to TRBJ1-2; D is undetermined. V was trimmed by 7 bases and J by 4 bases, leaving 7 bases between them. CDR3 size: 11 residues. Germline V gene data show CDR1 as MNHEY and CDR2 as SVGAGI. CDR3 nucleotides: TGTGCCAGCAATGGAGGCTATGGCTACACCTTC. Its protein is CASNGGYGYTF.

V and J are TRBV5-1 and TRBJ2-3; 7 nucleotides align to TRBD2. CDR1 and CDR2 from the germline V gene are SGHRS and YFSETQ. There are 15 residues in the CDR3. Trimming cost V 4 bases and J 2 bases; bases outside gene matches: 7. In DNA, the CDR3 is TGCGCCAGCAGCCGGGGACTAACACACACAGATACGCAGTATTTT. This gives the protein CASSRGLTHTDTQYF.

This clone was observed a few times. The chain uses TRBV18 and TRBJ1-2; D gene ambiguous. The CDR3 is 11 residues long. CDR1 is KGHSH and CDR2 is LQKENI in the germline V gene. Between the trimmed V and J ends, which lost 3 bases and 8 bases, there was a span of 7 bases. CDR3 region: CASSPKEGYTF. CDR3 bases: TGTGCCAGCTCACCCAAGGAGGGCTACACCTTC. The variable domain in full, completed from reference TRBV18 and TRBJ1-2, reads NAGVMQNPRHLVRRRGQEARLRCSPMKGHSHVYWYRQLPEEGLKFMVYLQKENIIDESGMPKERFSAEFPKEGPSILRIQQVVRGDSAAYFCASSPKEGYTFGSGTRLTVV.

CDR3 nucleotides: TGTGCCAGCAGCCCTGGACTAGCGGATGCGGGTGAGCAGTTCTTC. It specifies CASSPGLADAGEQFF. V usage is TRBV5-6 and J usage is TRBJ2-1; 10 bases line up with TRBD2. Trimming removed 4 bases from V and 9 bases from J; junction bases left unmatched: 10. Germline CDR1 SGHDT, CDR2 YYEEEE. The CDR3 consists of 15 residues.

The chain recombines TRBV7-6 with TRBJ1-1; 7 nucleotides align to TRBD1. The CDR3 covers 15 residues. J was trimmed by 1 base and V by 5 bases; bases with no gene match: 7. CDR1 is SGHVS and CDR2 is FNYEAQ in the germline V gene. The CDR3 DNA sequence: TGTGCCAGCAGCCCAGGGGGTATGTGGAACACTGAAGCTTTCTTT. Translation gives CASSPGGMWNTEAFF.

Concerning this clone itself: At one of its ends the junction is not consistent with the germline gene, which may arise from a read error. J is TRBJ2-7 and V is TRBV11-1; D not certain. CDR1 and CDR2 (germline): SGHAT, FQDESV (reference sequence). The CDR3 is 11 residues long. The CDR3 sequence is CAGSNGYEQYF. The CDR3 DNA is TGTGCCGGCAGCAACGGGTACGAGCAGTACTTC. The full variable domain, in which reference TRBV11-1 and TRBJ2-7 provide the parts outside the CDR3, is EAEVAQSPRYKITEKSQAVAFWCDPISGHATLYWYRQILGQGPELLVQFQDESVVDDSQLPKDRFSAERLKGVDSTLKIQPAELGDSAMYLCAGSNGYEQYFGPGTRLTVT.

J is TRBJ1-5 and V is TRBV27; 7 bases fit TRBD1. J was trimmed by 5 bases and V by 5 bases; bases with no gene match: 12. Germline assignment: CDR1 MNHEY and CDR2 SMNVEV (reference sequence). CDR3 size: 16 residues. The CDR3 protein is CASSPSTGVGYQPQHF. In nucleotides, the CDR3 is TGTGCCAGCAGTCCTTCTACAGGGGTGGGTTATCAGCCCCAGCATTTT.

This sequence joins TRBV5-1 and TRBJ2-7; the match to TRBD1 covers 7 bases. Germline CDR1 SGHRS, CDR2 YFSETQ. V trimming: 2 bases; J trimming: 6 bases; junction bases outside the gene matches: 11. The CDR3 runs to 15 residues. CDR3 loop: CASSFTPGPGGEQYF. The CDR3 DNA reads TGCGCCAGCAGCTTTACGCCGGGCCCAGGGGGCGAGCAGTACTTC. Drawing the rest from reference TRBV5-1 and TRBJ2-7, the complete variable domain is KAGVTQTPRYLIKTRGQQVTLSCSPISGHRSVSWYQQTPGQGLQFLFEYFSETQRNKGNFPGRFSGRQFSNSRSEMNVSTLELGDSALYLCASSFTPGPGGEQYFGPGTRLTVT.

V gene TRBV7-9 combines with J gene TRBJ1-1, with a tentative D call TRBD1 (5 bases). Trimming removed 4 bases from V and 4 bases from J, with 16 bases in between. The CDR3 contains 15 residues. CDR1 SEHNR and CDR2 FQNEAQ come from the germline V gene (reference sequence). The CDR3 here is CASSSPGGLFTEAFF. CDR3 coding DNA: TGTGCCAGCAGCTCCCCCGGGGGACTCTTCACTGAAGCTTTCTTT.